Below are 15 T cell receptor beta chains sequenced from a single sample in a study of identifying expanded T cells in peripheral blood. TCRdb keeps only in-frame clones here, not all; method: immunoSEQ multiplex PCR. The sample contains more than 75,000 clones, around nine tenths of which appear only once. Material: blood. The origin of the receptors is a person aged 18 to 69 in good health.

The chain is built from TRBV15 and TRBJ1-1; maybe TRBD1 (5 bases). The CDR3 loop spans 16 amino acids. CDR1 is LNHNV, CDR2 YYDKDF, per germline (reference sequence). V lost 2 bases, J lost 0 bases, and 13 bases lay in between. The CDR3 sequence: CATSRTPGPMNTEAFF. In DNA form, the CDR3 reads TGTGCCACCAGCAGAACCCCGGGACCCATGAACACTGAAGCTTTCTTT. Based on the CDR3 plus reference TRBV15 and TRBJ1-1, the full variable domain is DAMVIQNPRYQVTQFGKPVTLSCSQTLNHNVMYWYQQKSSQAPKLLFHYYDKDFNNEADTPDNFQSRRPNTSFCFLDIRSPGLGDTAMYLCATSRTPGPMNTEAFFGQGTRLTVV.

V is TRBV5-1 and J is TRBJ2-5; 9 nucleotides align to TRBD1. Per germline, CDR1 SGHRS and CDR2 YFSETQ. The CDR3 loop spans 15 amino acids. V lost 4 bases to trimming and J lost 2 bases; unmatched junction nucleotides: 6. The CDR3 DNA is TGCGCCAGCAGCCAGGGACAGGGACAACAAGAGACCCAGTACTTC. Translated, it gives CASSQGQGQQETQYF.

This sequence joins TRBV11-2 and TRBJ2-5; D may be TRBD2 (5 bases). The CDR3 is made up of 11 amino acids. V was shortened by 6 bases and J by 7 bases, with 9 bases between the two germline ends. Germline V gives CDR1 SGHAT, CDR2 FQNNGV. The chain's CDR3 is CASSYGGTQYF. The CDR3 nucleotides are TGTGCCAGCAGTTACGGAGGGACCCAGTACTTC. Variable domain in full (rest from reference TRBV11-2 and TRBJ2-5): EAGVAQSPRYKIIEKRQSVAFWCNPISGHATLYWYQQILGQGPKLLIQFQNNGVVDDSQLPKDRFSAERLKGVDSTLKIQPAKLEDSAVYLCASSYGGTQYFGPGTRLLVL.

The chain couples TRBV5-6 to TRBJ1-6; TRBD1 matches 7 bases. The germline CDR1 and CDR2 sequences are SGHDT and YYEEEE. The CDR3 totals 14 residues. The V gene end was trimmed by 1 base and the J gene end by 9 bases; junction bases not matched to a gene: 4. The CDR3 DNA sequence: TGTGCCAGCAGCTTGCGCGCAGGGGGTTCACCCCTCCACTTT. Its protein is CASSLRAGGSPLHF. The whole variable domain, remainder taken from reference TRBV5-6 and TRBJ1-6, is DAGVTQSPTHLIKTRGQQVTLRCSPKSGHDTVSWYQQALGQGPQFIFQYYEEEERQRGNFPDRFSGHQFPNYSSELNVNALLLGDSALYLCASSLRAGGSPLHFGNGTRLTVT.

This clone has a single count. The chain is built from TRBV7-2 and TRBJ1-1; tentative D call: TRBD1 (6 bases). Trimming took off 1 base at V and 1 base at J, with 16 bases between the two ends. The V gene's germline CDR1 is SGHTA and CDR2 FQGNSA. The CDR3 has 17 residues. The chain's CDR3 is CASSLGPWTDQNTEAFF. The DNA of the CDR3 is TGTGCCAGCAGCTTAGGCCCCTGGACAGACCAGAACACTGAAGCTTTCTTT.

Written as DNA, the CDR3 is TGTGCCAGCTCCCGTGGAAACACCATATATTTT. The encoded protein is CASSRGNTIYF. The chain combines TRBV6-5 with TRBJ1-3; the D is unclear. Germline assignment: CDR1 MNHEY and CDR2 SVGAGI. V was cut by 8 bases and J by 3 bases, with 5 bases left in between. CDR3 length: 11 residues.

J is TRBJ2-1 and V is TRBV7-2, with TRBD1 identical over 9 bases. V was pared by 5 bases and J by 2 bases, with 4 bases of the junction left unmatched. The CDR3 sequence is 15 residues long. Per germline, CDR1 SGHTA and CDR2 FQGNSA. The CDR3 region is CASSTDRGTYNEQFF. In DNA, the CDR3 is TGTGCCAGCAGCACGGACAGGGGAACCTACAATGAGCAGTTCTTC.

The V and J genes are TRBV9 and TRBJ1-5; D is possibly TRBD1 (6 bases). The CDR3 runs 13 residues. The V gene's germline CDR1 is SGDLS and CDR2 YYNGEE. V was cut by 3 bases and J by 4 bases, with 8 bases left in between. CDR3 nucleotide sequence: TGTGCCAGCAGCGCCGGGACAAATCAGCCCCAGCATTTT. This translates into CASSAGTNQPQHF.

This clone has just one count. The chain couples TRBV7-9 to TRBJ2-7; the D is unclear. CDR1 SEHNR and CDR2 FQNEAQ come from the germline V gene (reference sequence). The CDR3 is 13 residues long. The V end lost 1 base, the J end lost 7 bases, and 11 bases lay between the germline ends. DNA for the CDR3: TGTGCCAGCAGCTTAGGTTCCACAAGGGAGCAGTACTTC. The encoded protein is CASSLGSTREQYF.

The chain employs TRBV11-2 and TRBJ1-3; 7 bases agree with TRBD1. This CDR3 is built from 14 residues. CDR1 and CDR2 (germline): SGHAT, FQNNGV. V lost 5 bases and J lost 3; bases outside the gene matches: 4. The CDR3 region is CASSRDRVGNTIYF. The CDR3 DNA sequence: TGTGCCAGCAGCCGCGACAGGGTTGGAAACACCATATATTTT.

The sample holds a few counts of this clone. This chain connects TRBV5-1 to TRBJ2-7; D remains unclear. The germline V and J ends were trimmed by 0 bases and 7 bases, with 8 bases remaining between them. Germline V lookup: CDR1 SGHRS, CDR2 YFSETQ. CDR3 length equals 12 residues. The CDR3 here is CASSLVGLEQYF. CDR3 coding DNA: TGCGCCAGCAGCTTGGTTGGGTTGGAGCAGTACTTC.

V is TRBV7-9 and J is TRBJ2-1; no firm D call. The V end was cut by 5 bases, the J end by 2 bases, with 7 bases between. Germline loops: CDR1 SEHNR, CDR2 FQNEAQ (reference sequence). The CDR3 is made up of 13 amino acids. CDR3 sequence: CASSPRTYNEQFF. The DNA of the CDR3 is TGTGCCAGCAGCCCTAGGACCTACAATGAGCAGTTCTTC. The variable domain in full, completed from reference TRBV7-9 and TRBJ2-1, reads DTGVSQNPRHKITKRGQNVTFRCDPISEHNRLYWYRQTLGQGPEFLTYFQNEAQLEKSRLLSDRFSAERPKGSFSTLEIQRTEQGDSAMYLCASSPRTYNEQFFGPGTRLTVL.

This clone was recorded once. J is TRBJ2-7 and V is TRBV4-1; 10 bases line up with TRBD1. Germline V CDR1 and CDR2: MGHRA, YSYEKL. This CDR3 contains 15 residues. V was clipped by 4 bases and J by 0 bases; unmatched bases: 3. This CDR3 reads CASSRGQGVSYEQYF. The CDR3 DNA reads TGCGCCAGCAGCCGAGGACAGGGGGTCTCCTACGAGCAGTACTTC.

The chain's CDR3 is CAISGRGSQETQYF. DNA for the CDR3: TGTGCCATCAGTGGTCGCGGGTCCCAAGAGACCCAGTACTTC. The chain recombines TRBV10-3 with TRBJ2-5; TRBD2 might be the D (5 bases). The germline V gene encodes CDR1 ENHRY and CDR2 SYGVKD. V lost 4 bases, J lost 1 base, and 10 bases lay in between. This CDR3 has 14 residues.

The rearrangement links TRBV9 to TRBJ1-6; D gene unclear. Germline CDR1 and CDR2: SGDLS and YYNGEE. With 2 bases removed from V and 11 bases from J, the gap between germline ends came to 8 bases. This CDR3 has 12 amino acids. The chain's CDR3 is CASSVDRPPLHF. The CDR3 DNA follows: TGTGCCAGCAGCGTCGATCGGCCACCCCTCCACTTT.